This TCR beta chain was sequenced during a study of early T cells in non-severe SARS-CoV-2 infection. Findings and caveats of the study: Private and CD4 specificities were missed by VDJdb matching, skewed to anti-spike CD8.

There are many counts of this clonotype. Its antigen is not known. Via MiXCR, TCRdb re-called the 5' RACE reads, giving one row per CDR3 protein. Here the sample spans approximately 66,000 distinct CDR3 sequences, about 12% being singletons. This CDR3 spans 13 amino acids. V gave up 2 bases and J gave up 7 bases, with 9 bases separating them. The V call is TRBV12-3 or TRBV12-4, the J call TRBJ2-1; D might be TRBD1 (6 bases). The receptor was isolated from an adult who was a healthcare worker with PCR-confirmed SARS-CoV-2 infection or an uninfected control (not recorded which). The donor label of this sample is uncertain. Sequencing was performed on whole blood, taken at baseline. As DNA, the CDR3 is TGTGCCAGCAGTTTAATCAGGGGAAATGAGCAGTTCTTC. This encodes CASSLIRGNEQFF.